This T cell receptor beta chain stems from a study of cytomegalovirus exposure and HLA in healthy donors. Primers: 60 Vbeta forward and 13 Jbeta reverse. Method: immunoSEQ multiplex PCR; TCRdb's copy keeps in-frame clones and lacks some. This sample carries 150,000 to 200,000 clones, around 80% of them seen once, and the ten largest clones take about 2%. This CDR3 region has 13 residues. V dropped 6 bases and J dropped 4; count of bases not matched to a gene: 3. Germline V gene sequence: CDR1 SGHTA, CDR2 FQGNSA. The chain uses TRBV7-2 and TRBJ2-3; 8 nucleotides line up with TRBD1. Sequencing was done on a sample of PBMCs. The TCR was taken from a human donor in good health. The CDR3 DNA reads TGTGCCAGCAGGACAGGGGTTGCAGATACGCAGTATTTT. It encodes CASRTGVADTQYF.